This is a list of T cell receptor beta chains from one sample in a study of blood T cell repertoires in COVID-19. This table comes from immunoSEQ multiplex PCR, and its TCRdb copy is limited to in-frame clones, with some not included. This sample has roughly 91,000 clones; less than 90% occur once, and the top ten carry less than 2%. The specimen was peripheral blood. These TCRs come from a man between 65 and 85 years old with active or convalescent COVID-19. CDR3s include the opening cysteine and the closing phenylalanine or tryptophan. D genes are given only for firm matches. Some rows have no size entry. The others give once, few or many, or a class for an expanded clone.

D: .; J: TRBJ1-2; V: TRBV5-1; size: .; DNA: TGCGCCAGCAGCAGTATTGGGAGATCGGATGGCTACACCTTC; CDR3: CASSSIGRSDGYTF
D: TRBD2; J: TRBJ2-5; V: TRBV13; size: once; DNA: TGTGCCAGCAGCTTACTTCCGGCTAGCGGGGGGCCAGAGACCCAGTACTTC; CDR3: CASSLLPASGGPETQYF
D: .; J: TRBJ1-2; V: TRBV28; size: .; DNA: TGTGCCAGCAGCCCCCCGGGCTCGCGGGCAGGCTACACCTTC; CDR3: CASSPPGSRAGYTF
D: .; J: TRBJ1-2; V: TRBV18; size: few; DNA: TGTGCCAGCTCACCATCTGAGCAAGGCTACACCTTC; CDR3: CASSPSEQGYTF
D: .; J: TRBJ2-2; V: TRBV19; size: .; DNA: TGTGCCAGTAGTAGGGCCGGGACGAACACCGGGGAGCTGTTTTTT; CDR3: CASSRAGTNTGELFF
D: .; J: TRBJ1-1; V: TRBV13; size: .; DNA: TGTGCCAGCAGCTCTAACACTGAAGCTTTCTTT; CDR3: CASSSNTEAFF
D: TRBD1; J: TRBJ1-6; V: TRBV30; size: .; DNA: TGTGCCTGGAGTCCGGGACAGGGCCATAATTCACCCCTCCACTTT; CDR3: CAWSPGQGHNSPLHF
D: TRBD2; J: TRBJ2-5; V: TRBV11-2; size: .; DNA: TGTGCCAGCAGCTTAGGCGAGCGGGGTGTGCTGGAGACCCAGTACTTC; CDR3: CASSLGERGVLETQYF
D: .; J: TRBJ2-1; V: TRBV29-1; size: once; DNA: TGCAGCGTTACAAGCTCCTACAATGAGCAGTTCTTC; CDR3: CSVTSSYNEQFF
D: .; J: TRBJ1-6; V: TRBV30; size: .; DNA: TGTGCCTGGAGTGTAGGTCAGGGCTTGATGTCCTATAATTCACCCCTCCACTTT; CDR3: CAWSVGQGLMSYNSPLHF
D: .; J: TRBJ1-1; V: TRBV6-1; size: .; DNA: TGTGCCAGCAGTGAAAGGGCGGGTGGCACTGAAGCTTTCTTT; CDR3: CASSERAGGTEAFF
D: .; J: TRBJ1-2; V: TRBV7-8; size: .; DNA: TGTGCCAGCAGCCTGGGGGGGAGCTATGGCTACACCTTC; CDR3: CASSLGGSYGYTF
D: .; J: TRBJ1-1; V: TRBV11-2; size: once; DNA: TGTGCCAGCGAGGGGGGGATGAACACTGAAGCTTTCTTT; CDR3: CASEGGMNTEAFF
D: TRBD1; J: TRBJ2-5; V: TRBV5-1; size: .; DNA: TGCGCCAGCAGCCCTTGGACAGGGTCCCAAGAGACCCAGTACTTC; CDR3: CASSPWTGSQETQYF
D: TRBD1; J: TRBJ1-2; V: TRBV10-2; size: .; DNA: TGCGCCAGCGGCAGGGGGTCGTACTATGGCTACACCTTC; CDR3: CASGRGSYYGYTF
D: TRBD2; J: TRBJ2-3; V: TRBV6-2/TRBV6-3; size: .; DNA: TGTGCCAGCAGTAGGACTAGCGGGGGCACAGATACGCAGTATTTT; CDR3: CASSRTSGGTDTQYF
D: .; J: TRBJ1-3; V: TRBV6-5; size: .; DNA: TGTGCCAGCAGCATGTCCCCTGGAAACACCATATATTTT; CDR3: CASSMSPGNTIYF
D: TRBD2; J: TRBJ2-3; V: TRBV4-2; size: once; DNA: TGTGCCAGCAGCCAAGGGACTAGCGGGGCAGATACGCAGTATTTT; CDR3: CASSQGTSGADTQYF
D: TRBD1; J: TRBJ2-4; V: TRBV28; size: .; DNA: TGTGCCAGCAGGCTAACAGGGGCTGACATTCAGTACTTC; CDR3: CASRLTGADIQYF
D: .; J: TRBJ1-1; V: TRBV7-9; size: once; DNA: TGTGCCAGCAGCCCCGCGGGGGACACTGAAGCTTTCTTT; CDR3: CASSPAGDTEAFF
D: TRBD2; J: TRBJ2-7; V: TRBV2; size: .; DNA: TGTGCCAGCAGACCTAGCGGGGGGTACGAGCAGTACTTC; CDR3: CASRPSGGYEQYF
D: .; J: TRBJ2-5; V: TRBV5-1; size: .; DNA: TGCGTCATCTCCCGGCGGCAAGAGACCCAGTACTTC; CDR3: CVISRRQETQYF
D: TRBD1; J: TRBJ1-1; V: TRBV9; size: .; DNA: TGTGCCAGCAGCAAGGCAGGGGGCTGGACTGAAGCTTTCTTT; CDR3: CASSKAGGWTEAFF
D: .; J: TRBJ1-5; V: TRBV5-5; size: .; DNA: TGTGCCAGCAGCTTGGGGACAGTCAATCAGCCCCAGCATTTT; CDR3: CASSLGTVNQPQHF
D: .; J: TRBJ1-1; V: TRBV6-5; size: .; DNA: TGTGCCAGCAGTTACGGCCGAGGGGGTCGGACTGAAGCTTTCTTT; CDR3: CASSYGRGGRTEAFF
D: .; J: TRBJ1-1; V: TRBV3-1/TRBV3-2; size: .; DNA: TGTGCCAGCAGCCCCCGACAGTGGGGCACTGAAGCTTTCTTT; CDR3: CASSPRQWGTEAFF
D: TRBD1; J: TRBJ1-2; V: TRBV27; size: few; DNA: TGTGCCAGCATCAGGACCTATCCGGGACAGGGGAGGCACTATGGCTACACCTTC; CDR3: CASIRTYPGQGRHYGYTF
D: .; J: TRBJ2-1; V: TRBV18; size: .; DNA: TGTGCCAGCTCAGGGTACACTAGCAATGAGCAGTTCTTC; CDR3: CASSGYTSNEQFF
D: TRBD1; J: TRBJ2-7; V: TRBV19; size: .; DNA: TGTGCCAGTAGTATAGATGGGGCGGACAGGGCCTACGAGCAGTACTTC; CDR3: CASSIDGADRAYEQYF
D: .; J: TRBJ1-5; V: TRBV7-9; size: few; DNA: TGTGCCAGCAGCTTAGGCGGAACAGGGAATCCGCCCCAGCATTTT; CDR3: CASSLGGTGNPPQHF
D: .; J: TRBJ1-5; V: TRBV24-1; size: .; DNA: TGTGCCACGGCTTCCACAAAAACAGGTTTTAGCAATCAGCCCCAGCATTTT; CDR3: CATASTKTGFSNQPQHF
D: .; J: TRBJ1-1; V: TRBV18; size: few; DNA: TGTGCCAGCTCACAGACAATCCTCGCTGAAGCTTTCTTT; CDR3: CASSQTILAEAFF
D: .; J: TRBJ2-3; V: TRBV23-1; size: .; DNA: TGCGCCAGCAGTCTGGACCCGACTAACACAGATACGCAGTATTTT; CDR3: CASSLDPTNTDTQYF
D: .; J: TRBJ2-7; V: TRBV18; size: .; DNA: TGTGCCAGCTCACCCGGGGGGCTACAAACCTACGAGCAGTACTTC; CDR3: CASSPGGLQTYEQYF
D: TRBD1; J: TRBJ2-5; V: TRBV19; size: few; DNA: TGTGCCAGTAGTATAGTCCAGGGGGTCCCCGAGGGCCGAGAGACCCAGTACTTC; CDR3: CASSIVQGVPEGRETQYF
D: .; J: TRBJ2-5; V: TRBV5-3; size: .; DNA: TGTGCCAGAAGCTTGTGGTTAGAAGAGACCCAGTACTTC; CDR3: CARSLWLEETQYF
D: TRBD2; J: TRBJ2-7; V: TRBV28; size: .; DNA: TGTGCCAGCAGTCCCGGGGGGACGGACTCCTACGAGCAGTACTTC; CDR3: CASSPGGTDSYEQYF
D: .; J: TRBJ1-1; V: TRBV2; size: .; DNA: TGTGCCAGCAGTGGGGTGACAGGGAACACTGAAGCTTTCTTT; CDR3: CASSGVTGNTEAFF
D: TRBD2; J: TRBJ2-5; V: TRBV7-2; size: .; DNA: TGTGCCAGCAGCTCCACTAGCGGGGCAAGAGAGACCCAGTACTTC; CDR3: CASSSTSGARETQYF
D: .; J: TRBJ1-6; V: TRBV5-1; size: .; DNA: TGCGCCAGCAGCCCTACAGGGATTGATAATTCACCCCTCCACTTT; CDR3: CASSPTGIDNSPLHF
D: .; J: TRBJ2-7; V: TRBV7-8; size: once; DNA: TGTGCCAGCAGCTTCGACAGGTCCTCCTACGAGCAGTACTTC; CDR3: CASSFDRSSYEQYF
D: TRBD2; J: TRBJ2-3; V: TRBV5-1; size: .; DNA: TGCGCCAGCAGCCCCGGGGTGCGGGGGGGCCGGGGAGATACGCAGTATTTT; CDR3: CASSPGVRGGRGDTQYF
D: TRBD1; J: TRBJ1-1; V: TRBV9; size: .; DNA: TGTGCCAGCAGCGAGACCGGGACAGTGAACACTGAAGCTTTCTTT; CDR3: CASSETGTVNTEAFF
D: .; J: TRBJ2-7; V: TRBV27; size: few; DNA: TGTGCCAGCAGTCCCGTCTACGAGCAGTACTTC; CDR3: CASSPVYEQYF
D: .; J: TRBJ1-5; V: TRBV21-1; size: .; DNA: TGTGCCAGCAGCACCTGGACAGGGCGAAATCAGCCCCAGCATTTT; CDR3: CASSTWTGRNQPQHF
D: TRBD2; J: TRBJ2-2; V: TRBV5-8; size: .; DNA: TGTGCCAGCAGTCTGGCGGGAGGGTACACCGGGGAGCTGTTTTTT; CDR3: CASSLAGGYTGELFF
D: .; J: TRBJ1-4; V: TRBV27; size: .; DNA: TGTGCCAGCAGTCCCTTGGAGACCTTATACTCTAATGAAAAACTGTTTTTT; CDR3: CASSPLETLYSNEKLFF
D: .; J: TRBJ2-3; V: TRBV5-5; size: .; DNA: TGTGCCAGCAGCGACCCGACAGTCACAGATACGCAGTATTTT; CDR3: CASSDPTVTDTQYF
D: .; J: TRBJ2-7; V: TRBV9; size: .; DNA: TGTGCCAGCAGCACTAAGCAGAGCTCCTACGAGCAGTACTTC; CDR3: CASSTKQSSYEQYF
D: .; J: TRBJ2-7; V: TRBV6-5; size: .; DNA: TGTGCCAGCAGTTATTCCCGGACAGAGTACGAGCAGTACTTC; CDR3: CASSYSRTEYEQYF
D: .; J: TRBJ1-2; V: TRBV30; size: medium-sized; DNA: TGTGCCTGGAGCGGTTCTTCTAACTATGGCTACACCTTC; CDR3: CAWSGSSNYGYTF
D: .; J: TRBJ2-5; V: TRBV27; size: .; DNA: TGTGCCAGCAGTCAATGGGCCTTGGGAGAGACCCAGTACTTC; CDR3: CASSQWALGETQYF
D: .; J: TRBJ1-6; V: TRBV5-1; size: .; DNA: TGCGCCAGCAAGGGTGCGGTAAGCCCAGGGAATTCACCCCTCCACTTT; CDR3: CASKGAVSPGNSPLHF
D: .; J: TRBJ1-1; V: TRBV7-2; size: .; DNA: TGTGCCAGCAGCATCCTGGGACAACTGAACACTGAAGCTTTCTTT; CDR3: CASSILGQLNTEAFF
D: TRBD2; J: TRBJ2-1; V: TRBV3-1/TRBV3-2; size: .; DNA: TGTGCCAGCAGCCGTGGGACTAGCGGGGACTCCAATGAGCAGTTCTTC; CDR3: CASSRGTSGDSNEQFF